This TCR beta chain emerged from a study of response to subunit inactivated influenza vaccine. Study-wide points: The authors offered the suggestion that each seasonal influenza vaccination recruits few new T cells.

MiXCR, applied by TCRdb to the RT-PCR reads, yields one record per CDR3 protein. The sample shows 500,000 to 550,000 distinct CDR3 sequences, 6% to 9% of them seen only once. There are a few counts of this clonotype. What it binds is not known. Germline loops: CDR1 LGHNA, CDR2 YSLEER. V dropped 4 bases and J dropped 5 bases, with 17 bases sitting between them. The CDR3 sequence is 16 residues long. The TCR was taken from a man between 50 and 69 years old who received an inactivated influenza vaccine. Sequencing used PBMCs from blood, obtained less than 30 months after vaccination. This chain links TRBV4-3 with TRBJ2-2; perhaps TRBD2 as D (7 bases). CDR3 in amino acids: CASSRGLADQTGELFF. The DNA for the CDR3 is TGCGCCAGCAGCCGGGGGCTAGCGGATCAAACCGGGGAGCTGTTTTTT.